What follows is one TCR beta chain and its context. The sample originates from a study of CD8 T cells in ankylosing spondylitis. TCRdb recomputed calls from the 5' RACE reads with MiXCR, one row per CDR3 protein. The sample records approximately 140,000 distinct CDR3 sequences, roughly 9% being singletons. The source material was blood, either unsorted or a sorted T cell fraction (not recorded which). This TCR was sampled from a male donor with ankylosing spondylitis or in good health (not recorded which).

The CDR3 DNA follows: TGTGCCAGCAGTACTAGTATTAGCGGGAGGCTCTACGAGCAGTACTTC. This encodes CASSTSISGRLYEQYF. The chain links TRBV6-5 to TRBJ2-7; 10 bases agree with TRBD2. Germline lookup yields CDR1 MNHEY and CDR2 SVGAGI. J was trimmed by 3 bases and V by 5 bases; bases with no gene match: 10. The CDR3 is 16 amino acids.